The present T cell receptor (beta chain) was sequenced within a study of T cells in Graves' hyperthyroidism and ophthalmopathy. Diagnoses rested on clinical symptoms, serum thyroxine and TRAb, thyroid ultrasound and orbital computed tomography. Using RNA transcripts as the source, TCR beta CDR3 regions were amplified. During a first-round RT-PCR of the TCR CDR3, the HTBI primer set was used. TCRdb recomputed calls from the multiplex PCR reads with MiXCR, one row per CDR3 protein. Of fewer than 700,000 distinct CDR3 sequences in the sample, about 17% were seen once. In its sample, this clonotype was seen many times. Its target is unknown. Findings of the study overall: Ophthalmopathy stood apart from stable hyperthyroidism in a 13 V-J model.

The TCR originated in a woman aged 25 to 39 with Graves' hyperthyroidism. The sequencing input was blood.

The CDR3 spells CASATGGYEQYF. In DNA, the CDR3 is TGTGCCAGCGCCACAGGGGGGTACGAGCAGTACTTC. This chain links TRBV28 with TRBJ2-7; 8 bases agree with TRBD1. V was pared by 8 bases and J by 4 bases, with 4 bases of the junction left unmatched. Germline CDR1 and CDR2: MDHEN and SYDVKM. The CDR3 extends over 12 amino acids.